This TCR beta chain is drawn from a study of shared clonotypes between healthy human individuals. V shed 4 bases, J shed 4 bases, and the junction held 7 bases outside the gene matches. This CDR3 contains 15 residues. In germline, CDR1 is SGDLS, CDR2 YYNGEE. Repertoires were generated with immunoSEQ multiplex PCR, while TCRdb's copy carries only in-frame clones and drops some. The sample gives about 1,900,000 clones, about 95% of which show up once; roughly 1.2% is in the top ten. Terminally differentiated effector memory CD45RA+ cells were excluded by CCR7 positive selection of CD45RO-negative cells.

The chain couples TRBV9 to TRBJ2-7; 11 nucleotides line up with TRBD2. This receptor was taken from a young man in good health. The sequenced material came from naive CD8+ T cells sorted from blood. This CDR3 reads CASSFSGGAEYEQYF. CDR3 nucleotides: TGTGCCAGCAGCTTTAGCGGGGGGGCCGAGTACGAGCAGTACTTC.